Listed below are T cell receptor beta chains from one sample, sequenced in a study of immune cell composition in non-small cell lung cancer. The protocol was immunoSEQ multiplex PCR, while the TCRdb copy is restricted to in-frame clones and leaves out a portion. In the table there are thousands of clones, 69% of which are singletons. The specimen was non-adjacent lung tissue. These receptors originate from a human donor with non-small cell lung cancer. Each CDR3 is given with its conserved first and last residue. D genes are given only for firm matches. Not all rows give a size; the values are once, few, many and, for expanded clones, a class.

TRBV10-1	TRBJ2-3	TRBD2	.	CASSGLAGGTDTQYF
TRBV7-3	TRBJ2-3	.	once	CASSLKYRVPNSTDTQYF
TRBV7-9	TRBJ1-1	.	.	CASSLVRGITEAFF
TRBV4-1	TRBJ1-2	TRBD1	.	CASSQDAGGYGYTF
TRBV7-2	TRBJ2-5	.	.	CASSSRDMYQETQYF
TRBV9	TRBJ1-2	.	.	CASSVDTQGRTRGYTF
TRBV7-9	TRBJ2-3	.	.	CASSQGDGADTQYF
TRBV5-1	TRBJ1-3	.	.	CASSLEGENTIYF
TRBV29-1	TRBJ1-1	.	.	CSGAQGTNTEAFF
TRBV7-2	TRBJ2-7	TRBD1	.	CASSQGQGPDEQYF
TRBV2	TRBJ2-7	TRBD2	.	CAGSGGISYEQYF
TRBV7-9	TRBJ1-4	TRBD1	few	CASSFHRGGATNEKLFF
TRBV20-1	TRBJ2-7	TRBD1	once	CSARQGYEQYF
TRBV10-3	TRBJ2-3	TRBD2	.	CAISESLAAGGGDTQYF
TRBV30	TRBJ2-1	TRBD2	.	CAWKTSGPYNEQFF
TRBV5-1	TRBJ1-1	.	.	CASSLEKGATEAFF
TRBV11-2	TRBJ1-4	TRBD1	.	CASSLEWTGGLANEKLFF
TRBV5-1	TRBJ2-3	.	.	CASSLATDTQYF
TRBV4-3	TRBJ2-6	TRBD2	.	CASSPRVAGEAGANVLTF
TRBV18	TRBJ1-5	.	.	CASSGEGSDQPQHF
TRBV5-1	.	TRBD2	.	CASSLSLAGGSSYEQYF
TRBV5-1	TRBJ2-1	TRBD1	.	CASSSGQNNEQFF
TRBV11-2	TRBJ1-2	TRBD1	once	CASSLRQGWNYGYTF
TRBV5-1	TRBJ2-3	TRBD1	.	CASSLRDRDTQYF
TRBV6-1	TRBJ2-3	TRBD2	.	CASSELAGGPDTQYF
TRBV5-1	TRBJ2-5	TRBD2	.	CASSLDSSGGARETQYF
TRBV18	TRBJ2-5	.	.	CASSPSKSETQYF
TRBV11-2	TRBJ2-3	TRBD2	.	CASSPRLAGTDTQYF
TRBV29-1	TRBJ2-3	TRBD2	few	CSVEGGLAGGVSTDTQYF
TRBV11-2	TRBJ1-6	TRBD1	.	CASSLPRGQGSNSPLHF
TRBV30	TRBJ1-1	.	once	CAWSRQGGGEAFF
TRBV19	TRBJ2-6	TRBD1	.	CASRRDRGVPGANVLTF
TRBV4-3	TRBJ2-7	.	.	CASSQDGTPSYEQYF
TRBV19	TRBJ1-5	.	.	CASKGRGRYQPQHF
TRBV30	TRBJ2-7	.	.	CAWGPPVGGYEQYF
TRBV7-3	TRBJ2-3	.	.	CASSLTQGTDTQYF
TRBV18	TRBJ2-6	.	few	CASSSTSLRGGGGANVLTF
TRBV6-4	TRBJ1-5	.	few	CASSDFGMVYSNQPQHF
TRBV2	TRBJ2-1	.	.	CASRATGYNEQFF
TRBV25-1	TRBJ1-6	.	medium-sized	CATSRQANSPLHF
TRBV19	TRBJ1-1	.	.	CASTKDTLNTEAFF
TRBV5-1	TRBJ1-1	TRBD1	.	CASSLGTGRNTEAFF
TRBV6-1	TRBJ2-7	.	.	CASKIEAGPSYEQYF
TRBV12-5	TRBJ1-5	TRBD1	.	CASGPPPGQPNQPQHF
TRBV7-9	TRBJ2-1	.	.	CASSLGRQGPNYNEQFF
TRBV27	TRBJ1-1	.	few	CASSLRGAEAFF
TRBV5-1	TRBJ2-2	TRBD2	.	CASSLRGLAGTGELFF
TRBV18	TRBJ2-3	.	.	CASSLADTQYF
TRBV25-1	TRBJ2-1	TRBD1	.	CASSEQGMNEQFF
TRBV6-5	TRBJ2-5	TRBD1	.	CASSYSGTGDGQYF
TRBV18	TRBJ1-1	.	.	CASSKNSGNTEAFF
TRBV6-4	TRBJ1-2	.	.	CASSDTPQAAGGYTF
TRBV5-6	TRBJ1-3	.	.	CASQTWGGAAGNTIYF
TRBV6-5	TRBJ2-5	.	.	CASSSPSRRETQYF
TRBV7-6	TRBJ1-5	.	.	CASSFSQGNQPQHF